Listed below are T cell receptor beta chains from one sample, sequenced in a study of vaccination and CD4 T cells after COVID-19. The antigens these receptors bind are not known. TCRdb re-called the PCR reads with MiXCR, one entry per CDR3 protein. The data show about 11,000 distinct CDR3 sequences, with around 30% seen just once and approximately 21% held by the top ten. The sequencing sample was made of CD4+ T cells from blood, cultured in vitro. The origin of the receptors is a human donor in good health. Both conserved end residues are part of each CDR3. D genes are given only for firm matches. Some rows mark clone size as missing; the rest say once, few, many or name a class of expanded clone.

j_gene,d_gene,abundance,v_gene,CDR3nt,CDR3aa
TRBJ2-5,TRBD2,few,TRBV14,TGTGCCAGCAGCCCCCGGGACTATTACATAGAGACCCAGTACTTC,CASSPRDYYIETQYF
TRBJ2-3,NA,NA,TRBV28,TGTGCCAGCAGTTCCCTCATGGCTAGGGCGGGTACGCAGTATTTT,CASSSLMARAGTQYF
TRBJ2-7,NA,NA,TRBV20-1,TGCAGCCCAATCCCCGGGCCCCTCAGCTACGAGCAGTACTTC,CSPIPGPLSYEQYF
TRBJ1-1,NA,few,TRBV6-1,TGTGCCAGCAGGACCCTGAAGACTGAAGCTTTCTTT,CASRTLKTEAFF
TRBJ1-6,TRBD1,few,TRBV10-3,TGTGCCATCAAGCCCGACAGGGGACTAAATCATAATTCACCCCTCCACTTT,CAIKPDRGLNHNSPLHF
TRBJ1-6,NA,NA,TRBV5-1,TGCGCCAGCAGCTTGGAAGTAAGGGATTCACCCCTCCACTTT,CASSLEVRDSPLHF
TRBJ2-3,NA,NA,TRBV20-1,TGCAGTGCTAGAGATCCCGATACGCAGTATTTT,CSARDPDTQYF
TRBJ2-5,NA,NA,TRBV5-6,TGTGCCAGCAGCTTGGTGGGCGGGACAAGGGAGACCCAGTACTTC,CASSLVGGTRETQYF
TRBJ2-7,TRBD2,NA,TRBV6-1,TGTGCCAGCAGTCTAACTAGCGGGAGGTTCAACGAGCAGTACTTC,CASSLTSGRFNEQYF
TRBJ2-5,NA,few,TRBV9,TGTGCCAGCAGCGTAGAGGCGGGGAAGGGAGAGACCCAGTACTTC,CASSVEAGKGETQYF
TRBJ2-5,NA,NA,TRBV19,TGTGCCAGTAGTATAGGACAGATGGGAGAGACCCAGTACTTC,CASSIGQMGETQYF
TRBJ2-1,NA,few,TRBV28,TGTGCCAGCAGTTGGGGCGCTATTGGTAATGAGCAGTTCTTC,CASSWGAIGNEQFF
TRBJ1-2,NA,NA,TRBV7-9,TGTGCCAGCAGCTCCAGGAACCAGAGGGAGAACTATGGCTACACCTTC,CASSSRNQRENYGYTF
TRBJ2-7,NA,few,TRBV27,TGTGCCAGCAGTTTCCTCCCAGGGCCCTACGAGCAGTACTTC,CASSFLPGPYEQYF
TRBJ2-4,NA,NA,TRBV7-8,TGTGCCAGCAGCTTAGTTTCACTCCAGTCGACCAAAAACATTCAGTACTTC,CASSLVSLQSTKNIQYF
TRBJ2-3,TRBD1,NA,TRBV4-1,TGCGCCAGCAGCCTGGGACAGGGCAACTCAGATACGCAGTATTTT,CASSLGQGNSDTQYF
TRBJ1-6,TRBD1,medium-sized,TRBV20-1,TGCAGTGCTAGGGACAGGGGGTCCTCCTATAATTCACCCCTCCACTTT,CSARDRGSSYNSPLHF
TRBJ2-1,NA,NA,TRBV19,TGTGCCAGTAGTATGGAGGGGGGCTCCTACAATGAGCAGTTCTTC,CASSMEGGSYNEQFF
TRBJ2-7,TRBD1,few,TRBV6-2/TRBV6-3,TGTGCCAGCAGTCGCCCGGGACAGGGGGTTTACGAGCAGTACTTC,CASSRPGQGVYEQYF
TRBJ1-1,NA,NA,TRBV19,TGTGCCAGCCTAACGCTACGAATCACGGGCACTGAAGCTTTCTTT,CASLTLRITGTEAFF
TRBJ2-7,NA,NA,TRBV20-1,TGCAGTGCTAGGGGTCGCCCCCTCTACGAGCAGTACTTC,CSARGRPLYEQYF
TRBJ2-3,NA,NA,TRBV24-1,TGTGCCACCAGTGGGTCGGGCCCGTGGGGGCAAGATACGCAGTATTTT,CATSGSGPWGQDTQYF
TRBJ1-2,NA,medium-sized,TRBV12-3/TRBV12-4,TGTGCCAGCGGGGCCAGGCGGTTGTATGGCTACACCTTC,CASGARRLYGYTF
TRBJ2-2,TRBD1,NA,TRBV16,TGTGCCAGCAGCCCAGCAGGGGGCACGAACACCGGGGAGCTGTTTTTT,CASSPAGGTNTGELFF